These T cell receptor beta chains were read from a single sample in a study of T-cell memory formation after mild COVID-19. In TCRdb, the 5' RACE reads were re-called with MiXCR into one record per CDR3 protein. The table has just over 150,000 distinct CDR3 sequences, 25% to 40% seen once. The sequenced material came from PBMCs or a T cell subset sorted from them (not recorded which). Receptors originate from an adult woman who had mild COVID-19 (a few samples of this study predate the infection). Cell type and time point are not known. The CDR3 runs from the conserved cysteine through the conserved F or W. A D gene is named only where the DNA matches it firmly. Size values are once, few and many counts, or a class for expanded clones, and some rows have none.

j_gene	v_gene	d_gene	abundance	CDR3nt	CDR3aa
TRBJ2-7	TRBV7-9	NA	NA	TGTGCCAGCAGCTTAGTAGCGCAAGGCTACGAGCAGTACTTC	CASSLVAQGYEQYF
TRBJ2-1	TRBV5-4	NA	few	TGTGCCAGCAGCTTGGGACCGGGAAGCTCCTACAATGAGCAGTTCTTC	CASSLGPGSSYNEQFF
TRBJ1-2	TRBV6-2/TRBV6-3	NA	NA	TGTGCCAGCAGTTACGCGTGGAACTATGGCTACACCTTC	CASSYAWNYGYTF
TRBJ2-5	TRBV15	NA	few	TGTGCCACCAGCATTTTTCCCCGGGACACTCTGAGGATGAAGACCCAGTACTTC	CATSIFPRDTLRMKTQYF
TRBJ1-2	TRBV6-2/TRBV6-3	NA	few	TGTGCCAGCAGCCCGTCTCAGGACTATGGCTACACCTTC	CASSPSQDYGYTF
TRBJ1-2	TRBV5-1	TRBD1	few	TGCGCCAGCAGTCCTCTTCAAGCCGGGACAGGGACCGATGGCTACACCTTC	CASSPLQAGTGTDGYTF
TRBJ1-2	TRBV3-1	TRBD1	NA	TGTGCCAGCAGCCAAGGGCCAGGGGGATCGGATGGCTACACCTTC	CASSQGPGGSDGYTF
TRBJ1-1	TRBV7-9	NA	few	TGTGCCAGCAGCTTATCTGAGGAGGCTTTCTTT	CASSLSEEAFF
TRBJ2-1	TRBV29-1	NA	NA	TGCAGCTCATCAAGGGGGGGACGGCCTAACAATGAGCAGTTCTTC	CSSSRGGRPNNEQFF
TRBJ2-7	TRBV15	TRBD1	few	TGTGCCACCAGCAGGGGACAGGGGTTCCACGAGCAGTACTTC	CATSRGQGFHEQYF
TRBJ2-5	TRBV20-1	NA	few	TGCAGTGCTAACTGGGGTCCGGGGGAGACCCAGTACTTC	CSANWGPGETQYF
TRBJ2-7	TRBV3-1	NA	few	TGTGCCAGCAGCCATCGTAGGAGCCACTACGAGCAGTACTTC	CASSHRRSHYEQYF
TRBJ2-7	TRBV3-1	TRBD2	NA	TGTGCCAGCAGCCAACAGCCAGGACTAGCGGGATCATACGAGCAGTACTTC	CASSQQPGLAGSYEQYF
TRBJ1-1	TRBV6-2/TRBV6-3	NA	few	TGTGCCAGCAGTTACCACCAGGAATTAGGAGGCACTGAAGCTTTCTTT	CASSYHQELGGTEAFF
TRBJ1-2	TRBV5-5	NA	few	TGTGCCAGCAGCTTGGCCTTAGGCCTTAACTATGGCTACACCTTC	CASSLALGLNYGYTF
TRBJ2-2	TRBV3-1	NA	NA	TGTGCCAGCAGGAGAGCGTTATGGAACACCGGGGAGCTGTTTTTT	CASRRALWNTGELFF
TRBJ2-3	TRBV20-1	TRBD2	few	TGCAGCGCCCGAACAGTAGCGGGGGGCACAGATACGCAGTATTTT	CSARTVAGGTDTQYF
TRBJ2-2	TRBV13	NA	few	TGTGCCAGCACCGGCGGGGAGCTGAGACGAACCGGGGAGCTGTTTTTT	CASTGGELRRTGELFF
TRBJ1-4	TRBV7-9	NA	NA	TGTGCCAGCAGCTTAAGGGGGGCTACGACTAATGAAAAACTGTTTTTT	CASSLRGATTNEKLFF
TRBJ2-7	TRBV18	NA	many	TGTGCCAGCTCACCCTCGACCCGGGAGCAGTACTTC	CASSPSTREQYF
TRBJ2-7	TRBV2	TRBD1	few	TGTGCCACCCGCGGGACAGGGGTCTACGAGCAGTACTTC	CATRGTGVYEQYF
TRBJ2-7	TRBV9	TRBD1	NA	TGTGCCAGCAGCGTACAGGGGGATTCCTACGAGCAGTACTTC	CASSVQGDSYEQYF
TRBJ2-7	TRBV7-9	NA	few	TGTGCCAGCAGCTCCCAGGGGTTGGAGGACTATTCCTACGAGCAGTACTTC	CASSSQGLEDYSYEQYF
TRBJ2-7	TRBV30	NA	NA	TGTGCCTGGAGTGTAACAGCGCTTTACGAGCAGTACTTC	CAWSVTALYEQYF
TRBJ2-1	TRBV4-3	TRBD2	NA	TGCGCCAGCAGCCAAGATCAGTGGGGACTAGCGGGAGAGGAGGAGCAGTTCTTC	CASSQDQWGLAGEEEQFF
TRBJ2-7	TRBV25-1	NA	NA	TGTGCCAGCCGTGACTGGGCCTACGAGCAGTACTTC	CASRDWAYEQYF
TRBJ2-2	TRBV2	NA	few	TGTGCCAGCAGTCAACCCCTGGGCGGAGAGAACACCGGGGAGCTGTTTTTT	CASSQPLGGENTGELFF
TRBJ2-1	TRBV12-3/TRBV12-4	NA	NA	TGTGCCAGCAGTTTGGGGTATGAGCAGTTCTTC	CASSLGYEQFF
TRBJ2-3	TRBV5-1	TRBD1	NA	TGCGCCAGCAGCCTGGTGTCAGGGGGAACGACAGATACGCAGTATTTT	CASSLVSGGTTDTQYF
TRBJ1-1	TRBV7-9	NA	few	TGTGCCAGCAGCTTTGGGGGGGAGACTGAAGCTTTCTTT	CASSFGGETEAFF
TRBJ1-4	TRBV2	NA	few	TGTGCCAGCAGAGTGGACAGAAGCAATGAAAAACTGTTTTTT	CASRVDRSNEKLFF
TRBJ2-7	TRBV6-6	TRBD2	NA	TGTGCCAGCAGTTACGAGACTAGCGGGTACGAGCAGTACTTC	CASSYETSGYEQYF
TRBJ2-7	TRBV3-1	TRBD2	NA	TGTGCCAGCAGCCTGAGCGGGGTCCACGGCGAGCAGTACTTC	CASSLSGVHGEQYF
TRBJ2-1	TRBV6-5	NA	few	TGTGCCAGCAGTTACAGTAGCGCTGCCTACAATGAGCAGTTCTTC	CASSYSSAAYNEQFF
TRBJ2-2	TRBV9	NA	NA	TGTGCCAGCAGCGTAGGATATAACACCGGGGAGCTGTTTTTT	CASSVGYNTGELFF
TRBJ2-3	TRBV7-6	NA	few	TGTGCCATCGGGCCTACCCCGAATACGCAGTATTTT	CAIGPTPNTQYF
TRBJ1-1	TRBV24-1	TRBD1	NA	TGTGCCACCAGTGATTCGGAGACAGGGAAGAACACTGAAGCTTTCTTT	CATSDSETGKNTEAFF